This is a list of T cell receptor beta chains from one sample in a study of blood T cell repertoires in COVID-19. This table comes from immunoSEQ multiplex PCR, and its TCRdb copy is limited to in-frame clones, with some not included. The sample consists of 150,000 or so clones, approximately 85% of them appearing once. The sample comprised peripheral blood. The source of these receptors is a man aged 40-55 years who had recovered from COVID-19. Both conserved end residues are part of each CDR3. A D gene is named only where the DNA matches it firmly. The listing skips clone size in some rows; elsewhere it reads once, few, many or a size class.

TRBV28	-	TRBJ1-5	-	CASSLGAQPQHF	TGTGCCAGCAGTTTGGGAGCTCAGCCCCAGCATTTT
TRBV4-3	-	TRBJ2-7	-	CASSQDSGQGRQYF	TGCGCCAGCAGCCAAGACTCCGGGCAGGGAAGGCAGTACTTC
TRBV20-1	few	TRBJ2-7	TRBD2	CSASLAVGSYEQYF	TGCAGTGCTAGTCTAGCGGTGGGCTCCTACGAGCAGTACTTC
TRBV21-1	-	TRBJ2-7	-	CATKIEQYF	TGTGCCACTAAGATCGAGCAGTACTTC
TRBV24-1	many	TRBJ2-2	TRBD1	CASRQGEDTGELFF	TGTGCCAGCCGACAGGGAGAAGACACCGGGGAGCTGTTTTTT
TRBV15	few	TRBJ1-1	TRBD1	CATSREDRAGRAEAFF	TGTGCCACCAGCAGAGAGGACAGGGCTGGGAGGGCTGAAGCTTTCTTT
TRBV6-6	once	TRBJ2-2	TRBD2	CASRTSGRGELFF	TGTGCCAGCAGGACTAGCGGTCGAGGGGAGCTGTTTTTT
TRBV28	-	TRBJ2-5	TRBD1	CASSRGSETQYF	TGTGCCTCCAGCAGGGGGTCAGAGACCCAGTACTTC
TRBV27	-	TRBJ2-4	-	CASSNSRFQYF	TGTGCCAGCAGTAATTCGCGGTTTCAGTACTTC
TRBV29-1	-	TRBJ2-5	-	CSVEHDRLQETQYF	TGCAGCGTTGAACACGACAGATTACAAGAGACCCAGTACTTC
TRBV27	-	TRBJ2-2	-	CASSLWSSGELFF	TGTGCCAGCAGCCTGTGGAGCTCCGGGGAGCTGTTTTTT
TRBV11-2	-	TRBJ2-3	-	CASTLFRDTQYF	TGTGCCAGCACCCTCTTCAGGGATACGCAGTATTTT
TRBV9	-	TRBJ2-2	TRBD1	CASSPRTGSERTGELFF	TGTGCCAGCAGCCCCCGGACAGGGTCTGAGAGGACCGGGGAGCTGTTTTTT
TRBV27	-	TRBJ1-2	TRBD1	CASSSNHDTGVGGYTF	TGTGCCAGCAGTTCGAACCACGATACAGGGGTGGGTGGCTACACCTTC
TRBV28	-	TRBJ2-2	TRBD2	CASIALAGTGELFF	TGTGCCAGCATCGCCCTAGCGGGAACCGGGGAGCTGTTTTTT
TRBV28	few	TRBJ2-7	-	CASRSGLSYEQYF	TGTGCCAGCAGATCCGGTCTCTCCTACGAGCAGTACTTC
TRBV6-2/TRBV6-3	-	TRBJ1-5	TRBD1	CASSYSTGATNQPQHF	TGTGCCAGCAGTTACTCAACAGGGGCCACCAATCAGCCCCAGCATTTT
TRBV29-1	few	TRBJ2-2	TRBD1	CSVVTRDRGNTGELFF	TGCAGCGTGGTAACGAGGGACAGGGGGAACACCGGGGAGCTGTTTTTT
TRBV27	once	TRBJ1-1	-	CASSFGQNTEAFF	TGTGCCAGCAGCTTTGGACAGAACACTGAAGCTTTCTTT
TRBV4-2	-	TRBJ2-7	-	CASSQNARSYEQYF	TGTGCCAGCAGCCAAAACGCCAGGTCCTACGAGCAGTACTTC
TRBV4-1	few	TRBJ1-2	-	CASSQIPGSDFDGYTF	TGCGCCAGCAGCCAAATTCCGGGATCCGACTTCGATGGCTACACCTTC
TRBV7-2	-	TRBJ2-1	-	CASSSEGRTYNEQFF	TGTGCCAGCAGCTCGGAGGGCAGGACCTACAATGAGCAGTTCTTC
TRBV4-2	-	TRBJ1-6	-	CASSPDTYSPLHF	TGTGCCAGCAGCCCCGACACGTATTCACCCCTCCACTTT
TRBV18	-	TRBJ2-1	-	CASSLSSANNEQFF	TGTGCCAGCTCGTTGTCTAGCGCGAACAATGAGCAGTTCTTC
TRBV24-1	once	TRBJ1-2	TRBD1	CATSPGTGREVGGYTF	TGTGCCACCAGCCCCGGGACAGGGCGAGAGGTTGGGGGCTACACCTTC
TRBV14	-	TRBJ2-7	TRBD2	CASSHPTSGSNEQYF	TGTGCCAGCAGCCACCCGACTAGCGGGAGTAACGAGCAGTACTTC
TRBV19	-	TRBJ2-2	TRBD2	CASTQREGTGELFF	TGTGCCAGTACCCAGCGGGAGGGCACCGGGGAGCTGTTTTTT
TRBV3-1/TRBV3-2	-	TRBJ2-5	-	CASSQDGQGRETQYF	TGTGCCAGCAGCCAAGATGGCCAGGGGCGAGAGACCCAGTACTTC
TRBV4-3	-	TRBJ2-1	TRBD1	CASSQPGTGGREQFF	TGCGCCAGCAGCCAACCCGGGACAGGGGGACGCGAGCAGTTCTTC
TRBV4-2	-	TRBJ2-7	-	CASSSRGAGEAYF	TGTGCCAGCAGCTCCCGGGGGGCGGGGGAGGCGTACTTC
TRBV7-9	-	TRBJ2-3	-	CASSLAATSRGDTQYF	TGTGCCAGCAGCTTAGCCGCGACTAGTCGTGGAGATACGCAGTATTTT
TRBV28	many	TRBJ1-5	-	CASSFVRGNQPQHF	TGTGCCAGCAGTTTTGTTCGGGGTAATCAGCCCCAGCATTTT
TRBV7-2	-	TRBJ1-2	-	CASSLMGSIYGYTF	TGTGCCAGCAGCTTAATGGGCAGCATCTATGGCTACACCTTC
TRBV10-3	-	TRBJ2-3	-	CAIAAEPLDTQYF	TGTGCCATAGCTGCGGAACCTCTCGATACGCAGTATTTT
TRBV30	-	TRBJ1-1	TRBD1	CAWSVFDRGNSEAFF	TGTGCCTGGAGTGTCTTTGACAGGGGGAATAGTGAAGCTTTCTTT
TRBV6-6	-	TRBJ2-7	TRBD2	CASSRLAGLREQYF	TGTGCCAGCAGCAGACTAGCGGGACTGCGCGAGCAGTACTTC
TRBV11-2	-	TRBJ2-5	-	CASSGSPGEQETQYF	TGTGCCAGCAGCGGCAGCCCAGGGGAGCAAGAGACCCAGTACTTC
TRBV6-2/TRBV6-3	-	TRBJ2-2	TRBD2	CASSFPPSGRANTGELFF	TGTGCCAGCAGTTTCCCCCCTAGCGGGAGGGCCAACACCGGGGAGCTGTTTTTT
TRBV27	-	TRBJ1-4	-	CASSFGGSKLFF	TGTGCCAGCAGTTTCGGCGGCAGTAAACTGTTTTTT
TRBV19	once	TRBJ1-1	-	CASSIDWQGKTEAFF	TGTGCCAGTAGTATAGATTGGCAGGGGAAGACTGAAGCTTTCTTT
TRBV2	-	TRBJ2-1	TRBD1	CASSEDRGRDEQFF	TGTGCCAGCAGTGAGGACAGGGGGCGAGATGAGCAGTTCTTC
TRBV13	-	TRBJ2-5	TRBD2	CASSPGGRQETQYF	TGTGCCAGCAGCCCGGGGGGGCGGCAAGAGACCCAGTACTTC
TRBV6-5	-	TRBJ2-1	TRBD2	CASRDTSGGSQFF	TGTGCCAGCAGAGACACTAGCGGGGGGTCGCAGTTCTTC
TRBV29-1	-	TRBJ2-5	-	CSVHDNPETQYF	TGCAGCGTTCACGACAATCCGGAGACCCAGTACTTC
TRBV6-1	-	TRBJ1-1	-	CASSEAAGPTEAFF	TGTGCCAGCAGTGAAGCGGCAGGGCCGACTGAAGCTTTCTTT
TRBV6-5	-	TRBJ2-5	-	CASSSVPQETQYF	TGTGCCAGCAGTTCCGTTCCCCAAGAGACCCAGTACTTC
TRBV5-1	-	TRBJ2-5	-	CASSLGTAETQYF	TGCGCCAGCAGCCTTGGGACTGCGGAGACCCAGTACTTC
TRBV6-2/TRBV6-3	-	TRBJ2-3	-	CASSYGETTDTQYF	TGTGCCAGCAGTTACGGGGAGACAACAGATACGCAGTATTTT
TRBV18	-	TRBJ2-5	TRBD2	CASSPRQGGRETQYF	TGTGCCAGCTCACCACGCCAGGGAGGGCGAGAGACCCAGTACTTC
TRBV7-8	-	TRBJ2-7	-	CASSLVGRSSYEQYF	TGTGCCAGCAGCTTAGTGGGTCGGAGCTCCTACGAGCAGTACTTC
TRBV5-1	-	TRBJ2-3	-	CASSLVSGADTQYF	TGCGCCAGCAGCTTGGTCTCGGGGGCAGATACGCAGTATTTT
TRBV4-2	-	TRBJ1-6	TRBD1	CASSPLGQEQSPLHF	TGTGCCAGCAGCCCGCTAGGACAGGAACAGTCACCCCTCCACTTT